The rows below give T cell receptor beta chains drawn from one sample of a study of CD8 T cells in Susac syndrome. TCRdb reprocessed the immunoSEQ multiplex PCR reads with MiXCR, giving one entry per CDR3 protein. The sample contains approximately 190,000 distinct CDR3 sequences, about 93% of which appear only once. The specimen sequenced was CD4+ T cells from PBMCs. The receptors come from a human donor in good health. Both conserved end residues are part of each CDR3. D genes are given only for firm matches. Clone size, where shown, is once, few, many, or a class for clones that have expanded.

d_call	v_call	j_call	clone_size	cdr3_nt	cdr3_aa
-	TRBV6-6	TRBJ2-7	-	TGTGCCAGCAGTCCGGCGGGCGAGCAGTACTTC	CASSPAGEQYF
TRBD1	TRBV3-1	TRBJ2-5	once	TGTGCCAGCAGCCAAGAAGGACAGGGGATCCGGACCCAGTACTTC	CASSQEGQGIRTQYF
-	TRBV19	TRBJ1-1	-	TGTGCCAGTAGTATGGGTCGAGGGGCTTGGAACACTGAAGCTTTCTTT	CASSMGRGAWNTEAFF
-	TRBV12-3/TRBV12-4	TRBJ2-1	-	TGTGCCAGCAGTTTAATACGGAGTAGTGAGCAGTTCTTC	CASSLIRSSEQFF
TRBD1	TRBV28	TRBJ2-7	-	TGTGCCAGCAGTTCCTTGCGGGACAGGGGCTACGAGCAGTACTTC	CASSSLRDRGYEQYF
TRBD2	TRBV20-1	TRBJ2-5	-	TGCAGTGCTAGAGTGGGAGGGGAGTACTTC	CSARVGGEYF
-	TRBV6-6	TRBJ1-2	-	TGTGCCAGCACCCACGACTCAGCACTGGGCTACACCTTC	CASTHDSALGYTF
-	TRBV28	TRBJ2-1	-	TGTGCCAGCAGTACACGGACACAACGGTACTTC	CASSTRTQRYF
TRBD1	TRBV6-2/TRBV6-3	TRBJ1-5	-	TGTGCCAGCAGTGCCGACAGGGGCCGAGATCAGCCCCAGCATTTT	CASSADRGRDQPQHF
-	TRBV30	TRBJ1-5	-	TGTGCCTGGAGCAAGAATAGCAATCAGCCCCAGCATTTT	CAWSKNSNQPQHF
-	TRBV13	TRBJ1-2	-	TGTGCCAGCAGCTTAGGCAAGGGGATGAATGGCTACACCTTC	CASSLGKGMNGYTF
TRBD2	TRBV7-2	TRBJ2-1	-	TGTGCCAGCAGCCTTTTAACTAGCGGGGGGGCGCATGAGCAGTTCTTC	CASSLLTSGGAHEQFF
TRBD1	TRBV7-3	TRBJ1-1	-	TGTGCCAGCAGCCAAGCCGGACAGGGAAAAACTGAAGCTTTCTTT	CASSQAGQGKTEAFF
-	TRBV7-9	TRBJ1-1	-	TGTGCCAGCAGCTTAGGATCCCGGGGGAGGCGCACTGAAGCTTTCTTT	CASSLGSRGRRTEAFF
-	TRBV23-1	TRBJ2-3	few	TGCGCCAGCAGTCAATCCCCCCTGGCAGATACGCAGTATTTT	CASSQSPLADTQYF
-	TRBV5-1	TRBJ1-2	-	TGCGCCAGCAGCCCTCGCCCTGACCCAGGGGAAGGCTACACCTTC	CASSPRPDPGEGYTF
TRBD2	TRBV4-1	TRBJ2-7	-	TGCGCCAGCAGCCAAGTCTCTAGCGGGGGCATCGAGCAGTACTTC	CASSQVSSGGIEQYF
-	TRBV12-3/TRBV12-4	TRBJ1-5	-	TGTGCCAGCAGTCCTGACATTGGGTCCGGGGTTAAACCCCAGCATTTT	CASSPDIGSGVKPQHF
TRBD1	TRBV4-1	TRBJ1-5	-	TGCGCCAGCAGCCAAGAGGTCTTGCGAGGGGGCCTCATCAATCAGCCCCAGCATTTT	CASSQEVLRGGLINQPQHF
TRBD1	TRBV20-1	TRBJ2-1	-	TGCAGTGCTAGGGCCCCGACAGGGATCGGCAATGAGCAGTTCTTC	CSARAPTGIGNEQFF
TRBD1	TRBV7-3	TRBJ1-2	-	TGTGCCAGCAGCTTGACAGGGGGCGCGGACTATGGCTACACCTTC	CASSLTGGADYGYTF
TRBD2	TRBV28	TRBJ2-3	-	TGTGCCAGCAGTTATCTTCTAGCGGTCGGACTCAACACAGATACGCAGTATTTT	CASSYLLAVGLNTDTQYF
TRBD1	TRBV7-2	TRBJ1-1	-	TGTGCCAGCAGTCCTACCCAGGGGGCAGGAACTGAAGCTTTCTTT	CASSPTQGAGTEAFF
TRBD2	TRBV3-1	TRBJ2-4	-	TGTGCCAGCAGCTATCGATCCCATAGCGGGGGGGCGAAAAACATTCAGTACTTC	CASSYRSHSGGAKNIQYF
-	TRBV7-2	TRBJ1-2	-	TGTGCCGCGGGCCCAGGCGGAGTTTTCTATGGCTACACCTTC	CAAGPGGVFYGYTF
-	TRBV28	TRBJ2-7	-	TGTGCCAGCAGTCCTACCCCCTACGAGCAGTACTTC	CASSPTPYEQYF
TRBD1	TRBV29-1	TRBJ1-2	-	TGCAGCGTTGGTCTTTCCGGGACAGGGGGCTATGGCTACACCTTC	CSVGLSGTGGYGYTF
-	TRBV29-1	TRBJ2-7	-	TGCAGCGTTGAAGTGGGCTCCTACGAGCAGTACTTC	CSVEVGSYEQYF
TRBD2	TRBV28	TRBJ2-6	-	TGTGCCAGCAGTTTCCCGGGACTATCTCACTCTGGGGCCAACGTCCTGACTTTC	CASSFPGLSHSGANVLTF
-	TRBV7-9	TRBJ2-3	-	TGTGCCAGCAACCGCTCTCCACAACTAGCTTTTACAGATACGCAGTATTTT	CASNRSPQLAFTDTQYF
TRBD1	TRBV7-8	TRBJ1-4	-	TGTGCCAGCAGGCCTGCGGGCAGGGGGGATGAAAAACTGTTTTTT	CASRPAGRGDEKLFF
-	TRBV29-1	TRBJ1-1	-	TGCAGCGTTTTAAGGACTGAAGCTTTCTTT	CSVLRTEAFF
-	TRBV5-1	TRBJ1-1	-	TGCGCCAGCAGAAAAGGGGACACTGAAGCTTTCTTT	CASRKGDTEAFF
TRBD1	TRBV6-1	TRBJ2-2	-	TGTGCCAGCAGTAGTCTCCCGATCGACAGGGGCAACACCGGGGAGCTGTTTTTT	CASSSLPIDRGNTGELFF
-	TRBV20-1	TRBJ2-5	-	TGCAGTGCTAGAGTAAGGGGCGGGGCTCGGGAGACCCAGTACTTC	CSARVRGGARETQYF
-	TRBV3-1	TRBJ1-2	-	TGTGCCAGCAGCCTTTTGAAAGGGGTGACCTATGGCTACACCTTC	CASSLLKGVTYGYTF
-	TRBV5-1	TRBJ1-5	-	TGTGCCAGCAGCTTAGACGGAAATAGCAATCAGCCCCAGCATTTT	CASSLDGNSNQPQHF
TRBD1	TRBV5-4	TRBJ2-3	-	TGTGCCAGCAGCGGCCAGGGACAGGGAGCAGATACGCAGTATTTT	CASSGQGQGADTQYF
-	TRBV4-2	TRBJ2-1	once	TGTGCCAGCAGCCAAGACGGGCAGCAAAAGAATGAGCAGTTCTTC	CASSQDGQQKNEQFF
-	TRBV5-6	TRBJ2-3	-	TGTGCCAGCAGCTTCCGGGGAACCACAGATACGCAGTATTTT	CASSFRGTTDTQYF
-	TRBV28	TRBJ1-1	-	TGTGCCAGCATTCGGCACCGCGGGGTACTGGTGAACACTGAAGCTTTCTTT	CASIRHRGVLVNTEAFF
-	TRBV5-1	TRBJ2-1	-	TGCGCCAGCAGCTTGGGATGGGTTAAACTGTACTACAATGAGCAGTTCTTC	CASSLGWVKLYYNEQFF
TRBD1	TRBV9	TRBJ2-1	-	TGTGCCAGCAGCGCGGGACAGCTCTCCTACAATGAGCAGTTCTTC	CASSAGQLSYNEQFF
TRBD1	TRBV5-1	TRBJ2-3	-	TGCGCCAGCAGCTGGAAGACAGGGGGCTCAGGGGATACGCAGTATTTT	CASSWKTGGSGDTQYF
-	TRBV6-1	TRBJ2-5	-	TGTGCCAGCAGTTCCCCGGTGGCCAGTGCAGAGACCCAGTACTTC	CASSSPVASAETQYF
TRBD1	TRBV29-1	TRBJ2-7	once	TGCAGCGTTGAGGGCGGGGGACAGGGCTTAATTTACGAGCAGTACTTC	CSVEGGGQGLIYEQYF
TRBD1	TRBV5-1	TRBJ1-1	-	TGCGCCAGCGGGGAGAACAGGGGCCACACTGAAGCTTTCTTT	CASGENRGHTEAFF
-	TRBV29-1	TRBJ2-7	-	TGCAGCGTCTTCATGGGGGCGCCCAACGAGCAGTACTTC	CSVFMGAPNEQYF
TRBD1	TRBV28	TRBJ1-1	-	TGTGCCAGCGCAGGGGGCCGGAACACTGAAGCTTTCTTT	CASAGGRNTEAFF
TRBD1	TRBV4-3	TRBJ2-1	-	TGCGCCAGCAGCCAAGTAGGAGGGACAGGGGGGAATGAGCAGTTCTTC	CASSQVGGTGGNEQFF
TRBD1	TRBV6-1	TRBJ1-2	-	TGTGCCAGCAGTCGCCTTACAGGGGCCGAGGGGGTTGGCTACACCTTC	CASSRLTGAEGVGYTF
-	TRBV6-5	TRBJ1-5	-	TGTGCCAGCAGTTACTCCCGGGACAGCAATCAGCCCCAGCATTTT	CASSYSRDSNQPQHF
TRBD2	TRBV6-2/TRBV6-3	TRBJ2-2	once	TGTGCCAGCAGTCCATTTCGGGGCGGGGGAACTCACACCGGGGAGCTGTTTTTT	CASSPFRGGGTHTGELFF